The T cell receptor beta chain under discussion was sequenced for a study of T cell repertoires in cytomegalovirus infection. As for the study in general: Indications came from public TCR beta signatures; they pointed to CMV infection and to a matching HLA type.

TCRdb called the reads again in MiXCR, with one record for every CDR3 protein. This sample carries about half a million distinct CDR3 sequences, roughly a third of them seen once, and the ten largest clones take under 20%. Looked up from germline, CDR1 is LNHDA and CDR2 is SQIVND (reference sequence). V lost 2 bases, J lost 7 bases, and 14 bases lay in between. This CDR3 has 14 amino acids. Concerning this clonotype itself: Its cognate antigen is unknown.

This TCR came from a human donor in good health (CMV status not recorded). Some clones in this sample may be carry-over from other donors' samples. The rearrangement links TRBV19 to TRBJ1-2; D is unresolved. This material consisted of cultured PBMCs, taken from culture after CMV antigen stimulation. The CDR3 sequence: CASSISAPSRGYTF. In DNA, the CDR3 is TGTGCCAGTAGTATATCTGCCCCGTCGCGTGGCTACACCTTC. Combining the CDR3 with reference TRBV19 and TRBJ1-2 gives the whole variable domain DGGITQSPKYLFRKEGQNVTLSCEQNLNHDAMYWYRQDPGQGLRLIYYSQIVNDFQKGDIAEGYSVSREKKESFPLTVTSAQKNPTAFYLCASSISAPSRGYTFGSGTRLTVV.